The rows below give T cell receptor beta chains drawn from one sample of a study of identical twins. TCRdb re-called the 5' RACE reads through MiXCR, storing one row per CDR3 protein. The profile shows about 340,000 distinct CDR3 sequences, approximately 8.7% of them singletons. Sample: naive T cells sorted from blood. All receptors come from a woman aged 45-60 years in good health. CDR3s include the opening cysteine and the closing phenylalanine or tryptophan. D genes are given only for firm matches. The size entry is marked missing in some rows and otherwise reads once, few, many or a size class.

length: 16; size: -; V: TRBV7-8; J: TRBJ1-1; D: -; CDR3: CASSLVGPGVLTEAFF; DNA: TGTGCCAGCAGCTTAGTTGGACCAGGAGTCCTCACTGAAGCTTTCTTT
length: 14; size: many; V: TRBV4-1; J: TRBJ1-1; D: -; CDR3: CASSQAKGDTEAFF; DNA: TGCGCCAGCAGCCAAGCGAAAGGTGACACTGAAGCTTTCTTT
length: 14; size: -; V: TRBV20-1; J: TRBJ2-3; D: TRBD1; CDR3: CSASPGQLLDTQYF; DNA: TGCAGTGCTTCGCCGGGACAGTTACTGGATACGCAGTATTTT
length: 18; size: few; V: TRBV7-9; J: TRBJ2-2; D: TRBD2; CDR3: CASSPAGTSGPNTGELFF; DNA: TGTGCCAGCAGCCCAGCGGGGACTAGCGGGCCGAACACCGGGGAGCTGTTTTTT
length: 16; size: many; V: TRBV29-1; J: TRBJ2-5; D: TRBD2; CDR3: CSVEDPLAGVQETQYF; DNA: TGCAGCGTTGAAGATCCGCTAGCGGGAGTACAAGAGACCCAGTACTTC
length: 13; size: few; V: TRBV4-2; J: TRBJ2-1; D: -; CDR3: CASSHEGRDEQFF; DNA: TGTGCCAGCAGCCACGAAGGACGGGATGAGCAGTTCTTC
length: 12; size: few; V: TRBV20-1; J: TRBJ2-5; D: -; CDR3: CSANPPGRTQYF; DNA: TGCAGTGCTAACCCCCCAGGGAGGACCCAGTACTTC
length: 15; size: few; V: TRBV14; J: TRBJ2-7; D: TRBD2; CDR3: CASSDILAGVREQYF; DNA: TGTGCCAGCAGCGATATACTAGCGGGAGTCCGGGAGCAGTACTTC
length: 15; size: few; V: TRBV20-1; J: TRBJ2-1; D: TRBD2; CDR3: CSARILAGGGNEQFF; DNA: TGCAGTGCTAGAATCCTAGCGGGAGGGGGGAATGAGCAGTTCTTC
length: 14; size: -; V: TRBV2; J: TRBJ2-4; D: -; CDR3: CASRVGPPGNIQYF; DNA: TGTGCCAGCAGAGTCGGGCCCCCTGGGAACATTCAGTACTTC
length: 19; size: -; V: TRBV24-1; J: TRBJ2-2; D: TRBD1; CDR3: CATSLPGQGSPANTGELFF; DNA: TGTGCCACCAGCCTTCCGGGACAGGGATCACCCGCGAACACCGGGGAGCTGTTTTTT